The source of this T cell receptor (beta chain) is a study of shared clonotypes between healthy human individuals. V shed 7 bases and J 4 bases; nucleotides not matched to a gene: 6. The germline V gene has CDR1 MNHNS and CDR2 SASEGT. The CDR3 has 13 amino acids. Data came from immunoSEQ multiplex PCR; TCRdb stores just in-frame clones and leaves some out. Among some 1,400,000 clones, 96% were seen once, and the ten largest hold roughly 1.2%. The material sequenced was naive CD4+ T cells sorted from blood. As for subset: CD45RA+ positively selected. This clonotype was obtained from a man in his thirties or forties in good health. The chain carries TRBV6-1 and TRBJ2-5; 7 bases map to TRBD1. CDR3 DNA: TGTGCCAGCACCCTGACAGGGTCAGAGACCCAGTACTTC. This translates into CASTLTGSETQYF.